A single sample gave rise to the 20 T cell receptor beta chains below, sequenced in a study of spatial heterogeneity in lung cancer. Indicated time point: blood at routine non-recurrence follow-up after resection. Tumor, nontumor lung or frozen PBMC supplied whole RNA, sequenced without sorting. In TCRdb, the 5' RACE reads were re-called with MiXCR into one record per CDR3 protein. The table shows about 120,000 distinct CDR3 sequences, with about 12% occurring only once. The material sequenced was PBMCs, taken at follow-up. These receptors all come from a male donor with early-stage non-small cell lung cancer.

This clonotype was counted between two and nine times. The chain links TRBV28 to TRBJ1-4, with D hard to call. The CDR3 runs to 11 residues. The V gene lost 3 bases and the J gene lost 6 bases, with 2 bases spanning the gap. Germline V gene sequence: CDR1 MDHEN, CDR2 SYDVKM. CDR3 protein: CASSFYEKLFF. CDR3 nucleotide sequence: TGTGCCAGCAGTTTCTATGAAAAACTGTTTTTT.

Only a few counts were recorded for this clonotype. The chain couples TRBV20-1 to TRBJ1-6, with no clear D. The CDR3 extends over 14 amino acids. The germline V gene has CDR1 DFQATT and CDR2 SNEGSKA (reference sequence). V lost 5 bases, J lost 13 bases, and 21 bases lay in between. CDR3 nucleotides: TGCAGTGCTGGAACCGGGTCCCCTAGGGTGCCCCTCCACTTT. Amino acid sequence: CSAGTGSPRVPLHF.

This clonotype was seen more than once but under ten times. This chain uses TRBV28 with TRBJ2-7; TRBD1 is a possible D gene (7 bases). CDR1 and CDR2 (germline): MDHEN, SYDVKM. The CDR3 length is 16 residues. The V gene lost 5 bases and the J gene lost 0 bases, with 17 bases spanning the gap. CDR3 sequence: CASSLTAGTVSYEQYF. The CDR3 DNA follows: TGTGCCAGCAGTCTTACTGCGGGGACAGTCTCCTACGAGCAGTACTTC.

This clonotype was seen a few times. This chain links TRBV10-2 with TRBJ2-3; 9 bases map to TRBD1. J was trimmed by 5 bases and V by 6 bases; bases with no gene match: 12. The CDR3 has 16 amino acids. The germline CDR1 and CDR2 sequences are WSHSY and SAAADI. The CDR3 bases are TGCGCCAGCAGCGCGGACAGGGGCTCACACAGAGATACGCAGTATTTT. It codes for CASSADRGSHRDTQYF.

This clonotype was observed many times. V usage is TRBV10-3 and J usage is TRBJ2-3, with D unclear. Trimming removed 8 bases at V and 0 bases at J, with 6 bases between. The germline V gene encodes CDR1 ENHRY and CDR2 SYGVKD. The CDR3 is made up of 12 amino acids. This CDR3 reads CAISASTDTQYF. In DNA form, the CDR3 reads TGTGCCATCTCAGCTAGCACAGATACGCAGTATTTT.

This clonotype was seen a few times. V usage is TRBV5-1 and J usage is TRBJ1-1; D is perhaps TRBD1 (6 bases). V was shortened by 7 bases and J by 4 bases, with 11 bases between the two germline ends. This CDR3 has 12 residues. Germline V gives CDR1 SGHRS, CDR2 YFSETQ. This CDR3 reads CASHSGVTEAFF. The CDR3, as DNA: TGCGCCAGCCATTCAGGGGTCACTGAAGCTTTCTTT.

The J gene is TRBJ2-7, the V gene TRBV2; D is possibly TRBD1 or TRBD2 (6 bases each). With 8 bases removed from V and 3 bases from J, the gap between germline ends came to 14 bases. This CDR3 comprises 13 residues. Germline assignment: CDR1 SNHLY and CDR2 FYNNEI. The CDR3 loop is CASGLQGGYEQYF. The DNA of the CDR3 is TGTGCCAGCGGCTTACAGGGAGGCTACGAGCAGTACTTC.

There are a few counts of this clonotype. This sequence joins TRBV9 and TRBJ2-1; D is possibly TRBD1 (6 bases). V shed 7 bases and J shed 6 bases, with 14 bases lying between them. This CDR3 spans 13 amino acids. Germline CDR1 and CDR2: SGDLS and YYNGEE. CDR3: CASSRKGVNEQFF. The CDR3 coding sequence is TGTGCCAGCTCCCGAAAGGGGGTCAATGAGCAGTTCTTC.

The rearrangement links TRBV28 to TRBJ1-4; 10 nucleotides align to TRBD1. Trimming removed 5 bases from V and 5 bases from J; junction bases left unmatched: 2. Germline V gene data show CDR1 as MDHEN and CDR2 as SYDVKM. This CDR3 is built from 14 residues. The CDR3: CASSPTGGNEKLFF. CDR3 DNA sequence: TGTGCCAGCAGTCCGACAGGGGGCAATGAAAAACTGTTTTTT.

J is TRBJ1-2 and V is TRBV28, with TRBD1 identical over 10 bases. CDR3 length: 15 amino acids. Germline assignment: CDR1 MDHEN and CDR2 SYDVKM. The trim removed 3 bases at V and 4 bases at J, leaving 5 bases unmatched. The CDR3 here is CASSLGQGRTYGYTF. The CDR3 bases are TGTGCCAGCAGTTTGGGACAGGGGCGGACCTATGGCTACACCTTC.

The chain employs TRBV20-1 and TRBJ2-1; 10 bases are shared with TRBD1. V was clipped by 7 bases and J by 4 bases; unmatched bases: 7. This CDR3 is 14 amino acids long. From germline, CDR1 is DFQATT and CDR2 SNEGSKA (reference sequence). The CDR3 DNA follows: TGCAGTGTTATCCCGGGACAGGGGTACAATGAGCAGTTCTTC. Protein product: CSVIPGQGYNEQFF.

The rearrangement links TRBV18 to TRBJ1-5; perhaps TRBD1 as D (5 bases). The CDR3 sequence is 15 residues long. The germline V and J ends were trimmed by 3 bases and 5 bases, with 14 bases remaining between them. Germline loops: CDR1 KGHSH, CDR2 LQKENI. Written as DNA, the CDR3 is TGTGCCAGCTCACCGGATGGGGGACGGGATCAGCCCCAGCATTTT. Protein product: CASSPDGGRDQPQHF.

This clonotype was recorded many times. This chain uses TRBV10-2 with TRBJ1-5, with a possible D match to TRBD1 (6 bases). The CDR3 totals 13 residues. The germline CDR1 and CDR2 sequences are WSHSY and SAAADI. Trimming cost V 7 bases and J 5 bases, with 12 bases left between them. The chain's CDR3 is CASNTGKDQPQHF. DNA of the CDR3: TGCGCCAGCAATACAGGGAAGGATCAGCCCCAGCATTTT.

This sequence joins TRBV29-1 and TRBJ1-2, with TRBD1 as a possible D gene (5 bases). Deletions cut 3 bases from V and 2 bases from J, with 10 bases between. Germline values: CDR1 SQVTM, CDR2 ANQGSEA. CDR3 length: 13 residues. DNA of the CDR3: TGCAGCGTTGACAGGGCCTCCAACTATGGCTACACCTTC. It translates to CSVDRASNYGYTF.

CDR3 nucleotide sequence: TGCGCCAGCGGGACCACAGGGGGTTCCTACGAGCAGTACTTC. Translated, it gives CASGTTGGSYEQYF. The rearrangement uses TRBV5-1 and TRBJ2-7; TRBD1 matches at 8 bases. Trimming took 7 bases from V and 1 from J; bases not matched to a gene: 7. Germline values: CDR1 SGHRS, CDR2 YFSETQ. The CDR3 extends over 14 amino acids.

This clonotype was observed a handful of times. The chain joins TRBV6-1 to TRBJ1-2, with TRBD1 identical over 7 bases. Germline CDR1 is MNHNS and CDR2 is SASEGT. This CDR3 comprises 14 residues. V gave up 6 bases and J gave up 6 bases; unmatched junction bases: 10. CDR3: CASSPRQGIDGYTF. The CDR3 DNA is TGTGCCAGCAGCCCGAGACAGGGAATAGATGGCTACACCTTC.

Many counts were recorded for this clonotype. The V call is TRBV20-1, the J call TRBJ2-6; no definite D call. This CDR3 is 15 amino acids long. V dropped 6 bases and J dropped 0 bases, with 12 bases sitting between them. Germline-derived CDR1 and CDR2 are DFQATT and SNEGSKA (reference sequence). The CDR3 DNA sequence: TGCAGTGCCGATTCCGGGTTCTCTGGGGCCAACGTCCTGACTTTC. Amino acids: CSADSGFSGANVLTF.

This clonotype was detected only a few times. Written as DNA, the CDR3 is TGCGCCAGCAGCCAAGTGGGCAGGGTCGGTGAAAAACTGTTTTTT. As protein: CASSQVGRVGEKLFF. The V call is TRBV4-1, the J call TRBJ1-4, with D possibly being TRBD1 (5 bases). Germline CDR1 is MGHRA and CDR2 is YSYEKL. The CDR3 runs 15 residues. Trimming took 1 base from V and 7 from J, leaving 13 bases between them.

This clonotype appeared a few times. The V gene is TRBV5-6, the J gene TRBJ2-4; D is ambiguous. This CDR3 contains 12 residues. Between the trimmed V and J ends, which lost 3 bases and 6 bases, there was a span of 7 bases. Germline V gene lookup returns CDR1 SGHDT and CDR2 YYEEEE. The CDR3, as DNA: TGTGCCAGCAGCTCTGACTTAAACATTCAGTACTTC. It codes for CASSSDLNIQYF.

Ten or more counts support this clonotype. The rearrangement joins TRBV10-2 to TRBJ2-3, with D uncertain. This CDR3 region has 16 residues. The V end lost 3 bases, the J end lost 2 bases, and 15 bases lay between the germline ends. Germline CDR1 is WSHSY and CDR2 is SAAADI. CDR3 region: CASSDISQWATDTQYF. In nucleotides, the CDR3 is TGCGCCAGCAGTGATATAAGCCAATGGGCCACAGATACGCAGTATTTT.